The clone carrying this T cell receptor beta chain is labeled as medium-sized. This sample was taken from a study of T cell changes during pregnancy in multiple sclerosis. Using immunoSEQ multiplex PCR, the repertoire was profiled, and TCRdb retains in-frame clones only, with some absent. This table has about 71,000 clones, roughly 90% appearing once. Trimming left V 6 bases short and J 8 bases short, with 5 bases between. The length of the CDR3 is 9 residues. The germline CDR1 and CDR2 sequences are DFQATT and SNEGSKA (reference sequence). The sample in question was CD8+ T cells from peripheral blood mononuclear cells, obtained before pregnancy. The receptor was isolated from a female donor with multiple sclerosis, enrolled in a pregnancy study. The V and J genes are TRBV20-1 and TRBJ1-5; D gene uncertain. The CDR3 DNA follows: TGCAGTGCCGGGGAGCCCCAGCATTTT. Amino acid sequence: CSAGEPQHF.